The source of this T cell receptor beta chain is a study of patients and donors after allogeneic stem cell transplantation. This clonotype was observed at least ten times. One entry per CDR3 protein results from TCRdb running MiXCR on the RT-PCR reads. This table holds approximately 410,000 distinct CDR3 sequences, 16% found once. Germline CDR1 SQVTM, CDR2 ANQGSEA. Losses at the gene ends were 6 bases for V and 8 bases for J; bases not matched to a gene: 15. The CDR3 spans 15 residues. This sequence was found in a human donor who was either an allogeneic HSCT recipient or a stem cell or donor lymphocyte infusion donor (not recorded which). It is not recorded whose cells these are; they may come from a transplant donor. Sample: blood, either unsorted or a sorted T cell fraction (not recorded which). The chain is built from TRBV29-1 and TRBJ2-1; 8 bases are a match to TRBD2. The CDR3, as DNA: TGCAGCGTATATGCCGGGACTAGGGGTCCGGATGAGCAGTTCTTC. This translates into CSVYAGTRGPDEQFF.